Presented here are 6 T cell receptor beta chains from one specimen sequenced in a study of Ad26.COV2.S vaccination and SARS-CoV-2 variants. Sequencing was performed with immunoSEQ multiplex PCR; in TCRdb, only in-frame clones are kept and a portion is missing. The sample carries just over 350,000 clones, 90% to 95% recorded once. The specimen was peripheral blood, collected after recovery from COVID-19. The source is a human donor who had recovered from COVID-19.

The chain uses TRBV4-1 and TRBJ2-1; 13 bases align to TRBD2. V gave up 6 bases and J gave up 9 bases; unmatched junction bases: 8. CDR1 MGHRA and CDR2 YSYEKL come from the germline V gene. The CDR3 covers 15 residues. CDR3 sequence reads: CASRRTSGGATEQFF. The CDR3 DNA sequence: TGCGCCAGCAGACGTACTAGCGGGGGGGCGACTGAGCAGTTCTTC.

This clone was seen a single time. CDR3 loop: CARSLGPRWERPYSGNTIYF. The CDR3 bases are TGTGCCAGAAGCTTGGGACCCCGTTGGGAGAGACCATACTCTGGAAACACCATATATTTT. The chain is built from TRBV5-3 and TRBJ1-3, with unresolved D. TRBV5-3 is labeled an ORF, and its function is uncertain. Trimming cost V 0 bases and J 0 bases, with 22 bases left between them. The CDR3 spans 20 residues.

The chain carries TRBV5-4 and TRBJ1-1, with 9 bases fitting TRBD1. V gave up 0 bases and J gave up 1 base; unmatched junction bases: 1. Per germline, CDR1 SGHNT and CDR2 YYREEE (reference sequence). The CDR3 runs to 15 residues. The CDR3 is CASSLVTGGNTEAFF. CDR3 DNA sequence: TGTGCCAGCAGCTTGGTGACAGGGGGGAACACTGAAGCTTTCTTT.

This chain joins TRBV5-1 and TRBJ1-1, with D possibly being TRBD1 (6 bases). The germline CDR1 and CDR2 sequences are SGHRS and YFSETQ. The CDR3 has 12 residues. Trimming removed 7 bases at V and 6 bases at J, with 13 bases between. CDR3 in DNA: TGCGCCAGCGGACCTGGACAGCCTGAAGCTTTCTTT. Translation gives CASGPGQPEAFF.

The CDR3 sequence: CATSGAGSRTDTQYF. CDR3 bases: TGTGCCACCAGTGGAGCGGGTTCCCGCACAGATACGCAGTATTTT. The V call is TRBV24-1, the J call TRBJ2-3; TRBD2 might be the D (6 bases). The V gene's germline CDR1 is KGHDR and CDR2 SFDVKD. This CDR3 is built from 15 residues. V was cut by 5 bases and J by 1 base, with 12 bases left in between.

The V gene is TRBV2, the J gene TRBJ2-7; 7 bases are a match to TRBD2. V was clipped by 8 bases and J by 1 base; unmatched bases: 5. The CDR3 sequence is 13 residues long. Germline CDR1 is SNHLY and CDR2 is FYNNEI. As DNA, the CDR3 is TGTGCCAGCTCTAGCGGACCGTCCTACGAGCAGTACTTC. Its protein product is CASSSGPSYEQYF.